This entry features one TCR beta chain sequence. Its target is unknown. The source of the sample is a study of CD8+CD57+ T cells in acquired aplastic anemia. Turning to the study itself: Recorded DNA amounts for sorted CD4+ and CD8+ cells had an average of 3.2 ug.

Notes on the study in general: Comparison of patients with controls identified 25 to 35 shared CD8+ CDR3 sequences. No significant patient-versus-control difference appeared in CD8+ Simpson's diversity.

The CDR3 spans 15 residues. Trimming cost V 0 bases and J 5 bases, with 14 bases left between them. Germline V CDR1 and CDR2: SGDLS, YYNGEE. Template material for TCR beta VDJ and CDR3 profiling consisted of genomic DNA. MiXCR, applied by TCRdb to the reads, yields one record per CDR3 protein. Of 150,000 to 200,000 distinct CDR3 sequences in the sample, over 60% were seen once. The gene calls are TRBV9 and TRBJ1-2; D perhaps matches TRBD1 (6 bases). The sequencing sample was made of sorted CD4+, CD8+, or CD8+CD57+ T cells (not recorded which) from PBMCs. This receptor was taken from a human donor with severe aplastic anemia or a healthy control (not recorded which). The CDR3 reads CASSVETGAGYGYTF. In nucleotides, the CDR3 is TGTGCCAGCAGCGTAGAGACGGGGGCAGGTTATGGCTACACCTTC.